This T cell receptor (beta chain) was identified in a study of PD-1 blockade in classical Hodgkin lymphoma. The repertoire was sequenced with immunoSEQ multiplex PCR; TCRdb's copy has only in-frame clones and lacks some. Counted here are roughly 100,000 clones, about nine tenths occurring once; the ten biggest clones make up around 19%. Time point described: cycle 4 day 1 (C4D1), after more than five weeks of nivolumab. Autologous stem cell transplantation was followed by relapse in every patient, and brentuximab vedotin exposure varied. Best outcomes ranged across complete response, partial response and progressive disease. V lost 3 bases and J 2 bases, leaving 17 bases between the germline ends. Germline lookup yields CDR1 SGHRS and CDR2 YFSETQ. This CDR3 contains 16 residues. This clone was seen only a few times.

The chain recombines TRBV5-1 with TRBJ1-1; maybe TRBD1 (6 bases). The input for sequencing was peripheral blood mononuclear cells (PBMCs), taken before the fourth cycle of nivolumab. The receptor was isolated from a human donor with classical Hodgkin lymphoma. CDR3 coding DNA: TGCGCCAGCAGCTCCACCGCACAGGGTATCAACACTGAAGCTTTCTTT. Protein sequence: CASSSTAQGINTEAFF.